This entry lists 11 T cell receptor beta chains sequenced from one sample in a study of blood T cell repertoires in COVID-19. Data came from immunoSEQ multiplex PCR; TCRdb stores just in-frame clones and leaves some out. The table lists about 110,000 clones, about two thirds of them singletons, with more than 0.8% in the top ten. Sequencing used peripheral blood. All receptors come from a human donor with acute or convalescent COVID-19. The donor label of this sample is uncertain.

V usage is TRBV5-1 and J usage is TRBJ1-6; 8 positions agree with TRBD1. V trimming: 3 bases; J trimming: 10 bases; junction bases outside the gene matches: 9. Germline-derived CDR1 and CDR2 are SGHRS and YFSETQ. The CDR3 covers 15 residues. The chain's CDR3 is CASSSGQGSNSPLHF. As DNA, the CDR3 is TGCGCCAGCAGCTCCGGACAGGGAAGCAACTCACCCCTCCACTTT.

The chain links TRBV9 to TRBJ2-1, with 9 bases aligning to TRBD2. Germline V gene data show CDR1 as SGDLS and CDR2 as YYNGEE. The CDR3 totals 15 residues. V gave up 4 bases and J gave up 6 bases; unmatched junction bases: 8. CDR3 amino acids: CASSIRGGAGNEQFF. The CDR3 region has the DNA TGTGCCAGCAGCATACGCGGGGGGGCGGGCAATGAGCAGTTCTTC.

This chain links TRBV7-9 with TRBJ1-2, with D perhaps TRBD1 (6 bases). With 4 bases removed from V and 3 bases from J, the gap between germline ends came to 15 bases. This CDR3 has 15 residues. Germline CDR1 and CDR2: SEHNR and FQNEAQ (reference sequence). The DNA for the CDR3 is TGTGCCAGCAGCTCCGTTGAGGCAGGGGACTATGGCTACACCTTC. It translates to CASSSVEAGDYGYTF.

The V gene is TRBV5-6, the J gene TRBJ2-5; D possibly corresponds to TRBD1 (5 bases). The CDR3 is 11 amino acids. Trimming removed 4 bases at V and 4 bases at J, with 5 bases between. Germline V lookup: CDR1 SGHDT, CDR2 YYEEEE. The CDR3 region is CASSQGETQYF. The CDR3 bases are TGTGCCAGCAGCCAGGGAGAGACCCAGTACTTC.

The rearrangement links TRBV5-1 to TRBJ2-3; 15 bases align to TRBD2. The germline gives CDR1 SGHRS, CDR2 YFSETQ. The length of the CDR3 is 17 residues. The ends lost 0 bases at V and 4 bases at J; junction bases unmatched: 3. CDR3 in amino acids: CASSLARTSGGADTQYF. The DNA for the CDR3 is TGCGCCAGCAGCTTGGCCAGGACTAGCGGGGGGGCAGATACGCAGTATTTT.

This clone was picked up one time. The chain recombines TRBV5-1 with TRBJ1-4; 9 bases are a match to TRBD1. CDR1 and CDR2 from the germline V gene are SGHRS and YFSETQ. This CDR3 has 15 amino acids. The ends lost 0 bases at V and 7 bases at J; junction bases unmatched: 4. In nucleotides, the CDR3 is TGCGCCAGCAGCTTGGAGACAGGGGGATTTGAAAAACTGTTTTTT. This gives the protein CASSLETGGFEKLFF.

The sample holds many counts of this clone. The chain has TRBV19 and TRBJ1-5; 8 bases match TRBD1. Trimming cost V 3 bases and J 0 bases; bases outside gene matches: 4. The CDR3 covers 16 residues. Germline V gives CDR1 LNHDA, CDR2 SQIVND (reference sequence). The CDR3 DNA follows: TGTGCCAGTAGTATGGACAGGGCACATAGCAATCAGCCCCAGCATTTT. This encodes CASSMDRAHSNQPQHF.

The genes are TRBV24-1 and TRBJ1-1; the D gene is possibly TRBD1 (5 bases). Germline V gene data show CDR1 as KGHDR and CDR2 as SFDVKD. V was trimmed by 2 bases and J by 5 bases, leaving 11 bases between them. This CDR3 is built from 14 residues. The CDR3 reads CATSDSARGTEAFF. The CDR3 bases are TGTGCCACCAGTGATTCAGCACGGGGGACTGAAGCTTTCTTT.

The rearrangement links TRBV6-1 to TRBJ2-7; TRBD2 is a possible D gene (6 bases). Germline assignment: CDR1 MNHNS and CDR2 SASEGT. The CDR3 has 15 amino acids. The V end was cut by 3 bases, the J end by 7 bases, with 19 bases between. As DNA, the CDR3 is TGTGCCAGCAGTGAGACGCCCCAACGGGGGAGGGAGCAGTACTTC. This sequence encodes CASSETPQRGREQYF.

About this clone: Other DNA sequences in the sample encode the same CDR3. The gene calls are TRBV3-1 (or the pseudogene TRBV3-2) and TRBJ2-2, with D possibly being TRBD1 (6 bases). The V end was cut by 4 bases, the J end by 1 base, with 7 bases between. CDR3 length equals 14 residues. Looked up from germline, CDR1 is LGHDT and CDR2 is YNNKEL (reference sequence). CDR3 sequence (DNA): TGTGCCAGCAGCCGAGGGGGGAACACCGGGGAGCTGTTTTTT. Translating gives CASSRGGNTGELFF.

The table lists this clone with a few counts. The chain recombines TRBV5-4 with TRBJ2-5; 8 nucleotides align to TRBD1. J gave up 0 bases and V 4 bases, and 14 bases lay outside the gene matches. Germline loops: CDR1 SGHNT, CDR2 YYREEE (reference sequence). This CDR3 region has 18 residues. In nucleotides, the CDR3 is TGTGCCAGCAGCCGACCCCAAATACGACAGGGGCACCAAGAGACCCAGTACTTC. Its protein is CASSRPQIRQGHQETQYF. Supplemented by reference TRBV5-4 and TRBJ2-5, the full variable domain reads ETGVTQSPTHLIKTRGQQVTLRCSSQSGHNTVSWYQQALGQGPQFIFQYYREEENGRGNFPPRFSGLQFPNYSSELNVNALELDDSALYLCASSRPQIRQGHQETQYFGPGTRLLVL.